The 20 T cell receptor beta chains in this list originate from one sample, sequenced in a study of T cell responses to AZD1222 COVID-19 vaccine. Generated by immunoSEQ multiplex PCR, the TCRdb table keeps only in-frame clones and is missing some. The sample shows 150,000 to 200,000 clones, 90% of them seen only once. Sequencing used peripheral blood, obtained on day 0 of AZD1222 vaccination. The receptors were gathered from an adult in good health.

This clone was picked up one time. The rearrangement uses TRBV4-2 and TRBJ2-7, with 10 bases matching TRBD2. Germline CDR1 is LGHNA and CDR2 is YNFKEQ. The CDR3 runs to 15 residues. The V gene end was trimmed by 2 bases and the J gene end by 2 bases; junction bases not matched to a gene: 3. The CDR3 reads CASSQLAGDAYEQYF. The CDR3 DNA reads as TGTGCCAGCAGCCAACTAGCGGGGGACGCCTACGAGCAGTACTTC.

This sequence joins TRBV27 and TRBJ1-1; possibly TRBD1 for D (6 bases). CDR3 size: 15 residues. V lost 5 bases and J 3 bases, leaving 16 bases between the germline ends. Looked up from germline, CDR1 is MNHEY and CDR2 is SMNVEV (reference sequence). CDR3 protein: CASSGAKTGYTEAFF. Written as DNA, the CDR3 is TGTGCCAGCAGTGGCGCCAAGACAGGATACACTGAAGCTTTCTTT.

CDR3 loop: CASSRRHDSNQPQHF. In nucleotides, the CDR3 is TGTGCCAGCAGTCGCAGACATGATAGCAATCAGCCCCAGCATTTT. The genes are TRBV6-4 and TRBJ1-5, with D unclear. The CDR3 totals 15 residues. Between the trimmed V and J ends, which lost 5 bases and 0 bases, there was a span of 11 bases. Germline CDR1 MRHNA, CDR2 SNTAGT.

V usage is TRBV10-3 and J usage is TRBJ2-1; D is undetermined. CDR1 and CDR2 from the germline V gene are ENHRY and SYGVKD. The CDR3 totals 12 residues. Trimming left V 8 bases short and J 5 bases short, with 10 bases between. CDR3: CAIRAANNEQFF. CDR3 in DNA: TGTGCCATCCGGGCGGCGAACAATGAGCAGTTCTTC.

The genes are TRBV2 and TRBJ1-3; D not resolved. Deletions cut 5 bases from V and 2 bases from J, with 7 bases between. The length of the CDR3 is 13 residues. Germline V gene sequence: CDR1 SNHLY, CDR2 FYNNEI. This CDR3 is CASSRGPGNTIYF. CDR3 DNA sequence: TGTGCCAGCAGTCGAGGCCCTGGAAACACCATATATTTT.

The chain recombines TRBV6-5 with TRBJ1-1, with D uncertain. Per the germline V gene, CDR1 is MNHEY and CDR2 is SVGAGI. V dropped 7 bases and J dropped 5 bases, with 11 bases sitting between them. This CDR3 comprises 12 residues. The CDR3 loop is CASIRRETEAFF. The CDR3 nucleotides read TGTGCCAGCATTAGAAGGGAAACTGAAGCTTTCTTT.

The chain couples TRBV27 to TRBJ1-3; D is undetermined. In germline, CDR1 is MNHEY, CDR2 SMNVEV (reference sequence). The CDR3 is 14 residues long. V was cut by 3 bases and J by 4 bases, with 10 bases left in between. The CDR3 DNA follows: TGTGCCAGCAGTTTGGGCGGGAGCGGAAACACCATATATTTT. This gives the protein CASSLGGSGNTIYF.

The CDR3: CASSPRGGDTYEQYF. CDR3 DNA sequence: TGCGCCAGCAGCCCCCGAGGGGGGGATACCTACGAGCAGTACTTC. The chain links TRBV5-1 to TRBJ2-7; tentative D call: TRBD2 (7 bases). The ends were cut back, 4 bases at V and 2 bases at J, with 16 bases in the middle. The germline V gene has CDR1 SGHRS and CDR2 YFSETQ. The CDR3 covers 15 residues.

A single count supports this clone. The genes are TRBV12-5 and TRBJ2-1, with 12 bases fitting TRBD2. The CDR3 is 15 amino acids. J lost 5 bases, V lost 6 bases, and 5 bases had no gene match. Germline V CDR1 and CDR2: LGHNT, FRNRAP. The DNA of the CDR3 is TGTGCTAGTGGGGGGGGACTAGCGGGTAACAATGAGCAGTTCTTC. Translating gives CASGGGLAGNNEQFF.

The rearrangement links TRBV18 to TRBJ1-5, with D hard to call. The length of the CDR3 is 13 residues. V shed 4 bases and J shed 0 bases, with 4 bases lying between them. Germline CDR1 reads KGHSH; CDR2 reads LQKENI. This chain's CDR3 is CASSRNSNQPQHF. The CDR3 DNA sequence: TGTGCCAGCTCACGTAATAGCAATCAGCCCCAGCATTTT.

The chain has TRBV4-1 and TRBJ2-2; D could derive from TRBD1 or TRBD2 (6 bases each). CDR1 and CDR2 (germline): MGHRA, YSYEKL. The V gene lost 4 bases and the J gene lost 0 bases, with 9 bases spanning the gap. This CDR3 has 15 residues. Here the CDR3 DNA reads TGCGCCAGCAGCCTCGGGGGCGCGAACACCGGGGAGCTGTTTTTT. Protein: CASSLGGANTGELFF.

The chain uses TRBV5-8 and TRBJ2-3; TRBD2 agrees at 9 bases. After removal of 0 bases from V and 4 bases from J, the junction contained 9 bases not matched to a gene. CDR3 size: 17 residues. CDR1 and CDR2 (germline): SGHTS, YDEGEE. For the CDR3, the DNA is TGTGCCAGCAGCTTGGATGGGGCGGGGGGGCCCGCAGATACGCAGTATTTT. It yields the protein CASSLDGAGGPADTQYF. Looking up the rest from reference TRBV5-8 and TRBJ2-3 gives the full variable domain: EAGVTQSPTHLIKTRGQQATLRCSPISGHTSVYWYQQALGLGLQFLLWYDEGEERNRGNFPPRFSGRQFPNYSSELNVNALELEDSALYLCASSLDGAGGPADTQYFGPGTRLTVL.

The chain carries TRBV6-6 and TRBJ1-2; D is perhaps TRBD1 (6 bases). With 6 bases removed from V and 4 bases from J, the gap between germline ends came to 15 bases. The CDR3 has 14 amino acids. Germline V lookup: CDR1 MNHNY, CDR2 SVGAGI (reference sequence). The CDR3 reads CASSPILDSYGYTF. CDR3 sequence (DNA): TGTGCCAGCAGCCCGATACTGGACAGCTATGGCTACACCTTC.

The V and J genes are TRBV2 and TRBJ1-5; possibly TRBD1 for D (6 bases). The ends were cut back, 6 bases at V and 7 bases at J, with 13 bases in the middle. CDR3 length: 13 residues. Germline lookup yields CDR1 SNHLY and CDR2 FYNNEI. In nucleotides, the CDR3 is TGTGCCAGCAGCGGCATGGGGGGCCAGCCCCAGCATTTT. This encodes CASSGMGGQPQHF. The whole variable domain, filled in from reference TRBV2 and TRBJ1-5, reads EPEVTQTPSHQVTQMGQEVILRCVPISNHLYFYWYRQILGQKVEFLVSFYNNEISEKSEIFDDQFSVERPDGSNFTLKIRSTKLEDSAMYFCASSGMGGQPQHFGDGTRLSIL.

J is TRBJ2-3 and V is TRBV7-9; unclear D gene. Deletions cut 5 bases from V and 3 bases from J, with 6 bases between. The CDR3 length is 12 residues. Looked up from germline, CDR1 is SEHNR and CDR2 is FQNEAQ (reference sequence). Written as DNA, the CDR3 is TGTGCCAGCAGCCTTTGGACAGATACGCAGTATTTT. Its translation: CASSLWTDTQYF.

This chain connects TRBV24-1 to TRBJ2-1, with TRBD1 matching over 8 bases. The J segment lost 3 bases and the V segment lost 9 bases, leaving 9 bases of the junction unmatched. Germline CDR1 KGHDR, CDR2 SFDVKD. The CDR3 has 15 amino acids. CDR3: CATSPGQGYYNEQFF. Here the CDR3 DNA reads TGTGCCACCTCGCCCGGACAGGGATACTACAATGAGCAGTTCTTC.

This clone came up a few times. This rearrangement joins TRBV7-2 to TRBJ2-4, with D perhaps assigned TRBD1 or TRBD2 (5 bases each). The CDR3 is 18 amino acids. CDR1 SGHTA and CDR2 FQGNSA come from the germline V gene. Between the trimmed V and J ends, which lost 5 bases and 1 base, there was a span of 21 bases. For the CDR3, the DNA is TGTGCCAGCAGCCCCGAGGGGAGACCGGCAGGGGCCAAAAACATTCAGTACTTC. Amino acid sequence: CASSPEGRPAGAKNIQYF.

V and J are TRBV12-3 or TRBV12-4 and TRBJ1-5; D remains ambiguous. The CDR3 is 13 residues long. The V gene lost 3 bases and the J gene lost 5 bases, with 8 bases spanning the gap. The CDR3 bases are TGTGCCAGCAGTTTTGAGTCCGATCAGCCCCAGCATTTT. Translating it yields CASSFESDQPQHF.

This clone was observed a few times. The chain carries TRBV9 and TRBJ1-5; TRBD1 matches at 7 bases. The CDR3 covers 15 residues. Germline CDR1 reads SGDLS; CDR2 reads YYNGEE. The trim removed 4 bases at V and 3 bases at J, leaving 7 bases unmatched. The CDR3 DNA reads as TGTGCCAGCAGCCAGGGGGGGGCTAACAATCAGCCCCAGCATTTT. It yields the protein CASSQGGANNQPQHF.

J is TRBJ1-1 and V is TRBV7-3; no clear D. The CDR3 has 18 residues. V was clipped by 5 bases and J by 1 base, with 23 bases between them. The germline V gene has CDR1 SGHTA and CDR2 FQGTGA. This chain's CDR3 is CASSPQPPLSGPNTEAFF. DNA of the CDR3: TGTGCCAGCAGCCCCCAGCCCCCTTTGAGTGGCCCGAACACTGAAGCTTTCTTT. Together with reference TRBV7-3 and TRBJ1-1, the CDR3 gives the full variable domain: GAGVSQTPSNKVTEKGKYVELRCDPISGHTALYWYRQSLGQGPEFLIYFQGTGAADDSGLPNDRFFAVRPEGSVSTLKIQRTERGDSAVYLCASSPQPPLSGPNTEAFFGQGTRLTVV.